This T cell receptor beta chain emerged from a study of blood T cell repertoires in COVID-19. For the study at large: From T cells, B-cell-depleted T cells, or PBMCs came the material, which was cDNA or gDNA.

V lost 5 bases to trimming and J lost 4 bases, with 15 bases between them. This CDR3 region has 15 residues. From germline, CDR1 is MNHEY and CDR2 SVGEGT. In the original analysis: Reference gene primer amplification yielded estimated nucleated cell counts. Profiled with immunoSEQ multiplex PCR; TCRdb holds only in-frame clones, not every one. V, J and clone size derive from that table, while D and trimming were established from the DNA sequence. This table holds about 240,000 clones, approximately 86% found once. Participants were aged roughly 18 to 90 years, lived in some 23 US areas, and enrolled virtually. Participant reports of clinical history set cohort assignment.

Sample: PBMCs or T cells enriched from blood (not recorded which). The rearrangement joins TRBV6-2 or TRBV6-3 to TRBJ1-5; D not resolved. This receptor was obtained from a woman in her forties with acute COVID-19. This CDR3 is CASSKEGLANQPQHF. CDR3 nucleotides: TGTGCCAGCAGTAAGGAGGGATTAGCTAATCAGCCCCAGCATTTT.